The rows below give T cell receptor beta chains drawn from one sample of a study of control samples from healthy donors and cancer patients. Libraries were prepared by immunoSEQ multiplex PCR; TCRdb keeps only in-frame clonotypes and omits some of them. The sample carries roughly 130,000 clones, about 95% recorded once. What was sequenced was blood. The origin of the receptors is a man aged 25 to 40 in good health. Each CDR3 is given with its conserved first and last residue. D genes are given only for firm matches. Expanded clones get a size class; other rows say once, few or many, or leave the size out.

TRBJ2-7 | NA | NA | TRBV15 | 16 | CATSSGIHVGPYEQYF | TGTGCCACCAGCAGTGGGATTCACGTGGGTCCCTACGAGCAGTACTTC
TRBJ1-1 | NA | NA | TRBV6-6 | 14 | CASSYVDTWTEAFF | TGTGCCAGCAGTTACGTGGACACTTGGACTGAAGCTTTCTTT
TRBJ2-2 | NA | once | TRBV28 | 17 | CASSLQLTAANTGELFF | TGTGCCAGCAGTCTACAACTGACAGCTGCGAACACCGGGGAGCTGTTTTTT
TRBJ2-5 | TRBD2 | NA | TRBV4-2 | 16 | CASSQKGTSGVETQYF | TGTGCCAGCAGCCAAAAGGGGACTAGCGGGGTTGAGACCCAGTACTTC
TRBJ2-1 | TRBD2 | NA | TRBV7-2 | 15 | CASSLAGLAYNEQFF | TGTGCCAGCAGCTTAGCCGGACTAGCCTACAATGAGCAGTTCTTC
TRBJ1-5 | TRBD1 | NA | TRBV5-6 | 15 | CASSATGGGNQPQHF | TGTGCCAGCAGCGCGACAGGGGGCGGCAATCAGCCCCAGCATTTT
TRBJ2-1 | TRBD2 | NA | TRBV6-5 | 13 | CASSRGGNNEQFF | TGTGCCAGCAGCCGGGGGGGTAACAATGAGCAGTTCTTC
TRBJ2-1 | NA | NA | TRBV4-2 | 17 | CASSGRGSLAAYNEQFF | TGTGCCAGCAGCGGGCGAGGGTCGCTAGCAGCCTACAATGAGCAGTTCTTC
TRBJ1-6 | NA | NA | TRBV10-1 | 11 | CASREGSPLHF | TGCGCCAGCAGGGAAGGTTCACCCCTCCACTTT
TRBJ1-2 | NA | NA | TRBV21-1 | 14 | CASFHLGGSYGYTF | TGTGCCAGCTTCCACCTGGGGGGAAGCTATGGCTACACCTTC
TRBJ1-1 | NA | NA | TRBV2 | 14 | CASSERGVGTEAFF | TGTGCCAGCAGTGAACGGGGGGTCGGCACTGAAGCTTTCTTT
TRBJ2-5 | NA | once | TRBV6-4 | 13 | CASSDSVGETQYF | TGTGCCAGCAGTGACTCGGTAGGAGAGACCCAGTACTTC
TRBJ2-1 | TRBD1 | NA | TRBV3-1/TRBV3-2 | 15 | CASSQGTGGFDEQFF | TGTGCCAGCAGCCAGGGGACAGGCGGGTTCGATGAGCAGTTCTTC
TRBJ2-5 | TRBD1 | NA | TRBV9 | 15 | CASSVGDRLQETQYF | TGTGCCAGCAGCGTAGGGGACAGGCTGCAAGAGACCCAGTACTTC
TRBJ1-1 | TRBD1 | NA | TRBV7-2 | 14 | CASSQGQGRYEAFF | TGTGCCAGCAGCCAAGGACAGGGACGGTACGAAGCTTTCTTT
TRBJ1-2 | NA | NA | TRBV28 | 14 | CASSLTGPNYGYTF | TGTGCCAGCAGTTTGACAGGCCCTAACTATGGCTACACCTTC
TRBJ2-7 | NA | NA | TRBV30 | 12 | CAWSGDSYEQYF | TGTGCCTGGAGCGGGGACTCCTACGAGCAGTACTTC
TRBJ2-2 | TRBD1 | NA | TRBV19 | 16 | CASSIRSGGVTGELFF | TGTGCCAGTAGTATAAGGTCAGGGGGTGTAACCGGGGAGCTGTTTTTT
TRBJ1-2 | NA | NA | TRBV5-5 | 16 | CASSVQGRGPLYGYTF | TGTGCCAGCAGCGTCCAGGGGCGGGGCCCCCTTTATGGCTACACCTTC
TRBJ1-5 | TRBD1 | NA | TRBV27 | 16 | CASSREPTGGEQPQHF | TGTGCCAGCAGCCGAGAGCCGACAGGGGGGGAGCAGCCCCAGCATTTT
TRBJ2-2 | TRBD2 | NA | TRBV27 | 15 | CASTGGRGETGELFF | TGTGCCAGCACCGGGGGGCGGGGGGAAACCGGGGAGCTGTTTTTT
TRBJ2-3 | TRBD1 | NA | TRBV6-5 | 15 | CASRAGTGYTDTQYF | TGTGCCAGCAGGGCCGGGACAGGATACACAGATACGCAGTATTTT
TRBJ1-2 | NA | NA | TRBV28 | 13 | CASRQQGTHGYTF | TGTGCCAGCAGACAACAGGGTACCCATGGCTACACCTTC
TRBJ2-5 | NA | NA | TRBV30 | 13 | CAWKRADQETQYF | TGTGCCTGGAAACGAGCGGACCAAGAGACCCAGTACTTC
TRBJ1-1 | NA | NA | TRBV5-6 | 12 | CASSLGGREAFF | TGTGCCAGCAGCTTGGGGGGGAGAGAAGCTTTCTTT
TRBJ1-5 | TRBD1 | NA | TRBV27 | 14 | CASARQGAYQPQHF | TGTGCCAGCGCACGACAGGGGGCATATCAGCCCCAGCATTTT
TRBJ2-5 | TRBD1 | NA | TRBV6-5 | 13 | CATYRGLGETQYF | TGTGCCACTTACAGGGGGCTAGGAGAGACCCAGTACTTC
TRBJ2-1 | TRBD2 | NA | TRBV11-2 | 15 | CASSQLAGALDEQFF | TGTGCCAGCAGCCAGCTAGCGGGGGCCCTCGATGAGCAGTTCTTC
TRBJ2-1 | TRBD2 | NA | TRBV28 | 16 | CASSLRTSGGWYEQFF | TGTGCCAGCAGTTTACGCACTAGCGGGGGGTGGTATGAGCAGTTCTTC
TRBJ2-2 | NA | once | TRBV29-1 | 14 | CSVLTGPNTGELFF | TGCAGCGTTTTGACGGGACCGAACACCGGGGAGCTGTTTTTT
TRBJ1-6 | NA | once | TRBV7-2 | 16 | CASSARVVSYNSPLHF | TGTGCCAGCAGCGCCCGTGTCGTCTCCTATAATTCACCCCTCCACTTT
TRBJ2-3 | TRBD1 | NA | TRBV28 | 15 | CASSLPDRVTDTQYF | TGTGCCAGCAGTTTACCGGACAGGGTAACAGATACGCAGTATTTT
TRBJ2-3 | NA | NA | TRBV5-1 | 14 | CASSLGLDSDTQYF | TGCGCCAGCAGCTTGGGTCTGGATTCAGATACGCAGTATTTT
TRBJ1-1 | TRBD1 | NA | TRBV19 | 14 | CASSIQGANTEAFF | TGTGCCAGTAGTATACAGGGGGCGAACACTGAAGCTTTCTTT
TRBJ1-2 | TRBD1 | NA | TRBV10-3 | 14 | CAISELSGGYGYTF | TGTGCCATCAGTGAGCTCTCAGGGGGCTATGGCTACACCTTC
TRBJ1-2 | TRBD1 | NA | TRBV7-2 | 15 | CASSLVGGQGGGYTF | TGTGCCAGCAGCTTAGTCGGTGGACAGGGAGGTGGCTACACCTTC
TRBJ2-7 | NA | NA | TRBV5-5 | 14 | CASSPLMSSYEQYF | TGTGCCAGCAGCCCACTGATGAGCTCCTACGAGCAGTACTTC
TRBJ1-5 | NA | NA | TRBV19 | 14 | CASKEGGEHQPQHF | TGTGCCAGTAAGGAGGGGGGGGAACATCAGCCCCAGCATTTT
TRBJ2-2 | NA | NA | TRBV4-3 | 15 | CASSQFMQGGGELFF | TGCGCCAGCAGCCAATTTATGCAGGGTGGCGGGGAGCTGTTTTTT
TRBJ2-7 | NA | NA | TRBV7-9 | 13 | CASSLQGTYEQYF | TGTGCCAGCAGCTTGCAGGGAACCTACGAGCAGTACTTC
TRBJ2-1 | TRBD2 | NA | TRBV6-4 | 15 | CATSPGTSSYNEQFF | TGTGCCACCTCCCCCGGGACTAGCTCCTACAATGAGCAGTTCTTC